This TCR beta chain emerged from a study of control samples from healthy donors and cancer patients (dated by TCRdb to 2018 to 2021). The germline V gene specifies SNHLY as CDR1 and FYNNEI as CDR2. The junction shows trimming of 7 bases on V and 1 base on J, plus 4 bases between the germline ends. Inclusive of the bounding cysteine and phenylalanine, the CDR3 is 12 residues long. CDR3 DNA only is kept here, 36 bases in frame from base 1. The library was produced with the immunoSEQ multiplex PCR assay. The immuneACCESS repertoire file appears here via TCRdb, limited to in-frame rearrangements. These files lack a portion of the clones; in checked studies, under half of the deficit traces to unresolved V genes, and the cause of the others is not known. Present in this sample are more than 95,000 clones, approximately 90% of which were seen just once. The top ten clonotypes cover approximately 2.2% of the sample.

This clone was detected only once. Its antigen is still unknown. Qualities for individual bases were not recorded, and no much larger clone is one base off. Different DNA sequences within this sample yield the same CDR3. Specimen: blood. This clonotype was obtained from a woman between 65 and 79 years old in good health. The rearrangement joined TRBV2 to TRBJ2-2; no confident D gene assignment can be made. The CDR3 reads as follows: CASTENTGELFF. The DNA reads as follows: TGTGCCAGCACTGAGAACACCGGGGAGCTGTTTTTT.